Below are 19 T cell receptor beta chains sequenced from a single sample in a study of technical replicates of blood from a few donors. Sequencing used immunoSEQ multiplex PCR; TCRdb keeps in-frame clones, though not all of them. The sample includes 70,000 to 95,000 clones, approximately 97% of them seen just once. Sequencing was carried out using T cells isolated from PBMCs. Source of these receptors: a human donor in good health.

With respect to this clone: Other DNA sequences from this sample encode an identical CDR3 as well. The chain links TRBV5-5 to TRBJ1-5, with a weak D call TRBD1 (5 bases). Germline loops: CDR1 SGHKS, CDR2 YYEKEE (reference sequence). The V end was cut by 0 bases, the J end by 4 bases, with 8 bases between. The CDR3 has 14 residues. The CDR3 region is CASSLAGGNQPQHF. The CDR3 DNA reads as TGTGCCAGCAGCTTGGCCGGGGGGAATCAGCCCCAGCATTTT.

V gene TRBV25-1 combines with J gene TRBJ1-4, with D perhaps matching TRBD1 (5 bases). The CDR3 covers 14 residues. From germline, CDR1 is MGHDK and CDR2 SYGVNS. The V and J ends lost 2 bases and 8 bases respectively, with 12 bases between them. CDR3 nucleotides: TGTGCCAGCAGTGAAGCAGGGAAAGGAGAAAAACTGTTTTTT. It encodes CASSEAGKGEKLFF.

V usage is TRBV5-1 and J usage is TRBJ2-1; maybe TRBD2 (5 bases). V lost 4 bases to trimming and J lost 0 bases, with 14 bases between them. In germline, CDR1 is SGHRS, CDR2 YFSETQ. This CDR3 spans 16 amino acids. The CDR3 coding sequence is TGCGCCAGCAGCCCCAACCTAGCCAGCTCCTACAATGAGCAGTTCTTC. Its protein is CASSPNLASSYNEQFF.

The rearrangement links TRBV25-1 to TRBJ2-5; the match to TRBD2 covers 12 bases. The CDR3 loop spans 18 amino acids. The germline CDR1 and CDR2 sequences are MGHDK and SYGVNS. V was clipped by 5 bases and J by 4 bases; unmatched bases: 14. The CDR3 DNA follows: TGTGCCAGCAGTTCCCTTCCTAGCGGGAGGGCCGGGGGAGAGACCCAGTACTTC. Translated, it gives CASSSLPSGRAGGETQYF.

The CDR3 loop is CASSLLVRIHGYTF. The CDR3 DNA is TGTGCCAGCAGTTTATTAGTGCGGATACATGGCTACACCTTC. V gene TRBV28 combines with J gene TRBJ1-2; D remains ambiguous. The germline V gene has CDR1 MDHEN and CDR2 SYDVKM. This CDR3 has 14 amino acids. The ends were cut back, 1 base at V and 6 bases at J, with 12 bases in the middle.

The chain has TRBV7-9 and TRBJ2-7, with a weak D call TRBD1 (6 bases). Germline CDR1 reads SEHNR; CDR2 reads FQNEAQ (reference sequence). The CDR3 covers 15 residues. The ends were cut back, 0 bases at V and 7 bases at J, with 16 bases in the middle. CDR3 DNA: TGTGCCAGCAGCTTAGCGCGGGCGGAGAGGGGGGAGCAGTACTTC. Its protein product is CASSLARAERGEQYF.

This clone has just one count. The J gene is TRBJ2-2, the V gene TRBV6-5; tentative D call: TRBD1 (6 bases). Per the germline V gene, CDR1 is MNHEY and CDR2 is SVGAGI. This CDR3 is built from 14 residues. Deletions cut 0 bases from V and 6 bases from J, with 8 bases between. The CDR3 region has the DNA TGTGCCAGCAGTTACTCACAGGGCTCCGGGGAGCTGTTTTTT. Translated: CASSYSQGSGELFF.

The V and J genes are TRBV27 and TRBJ2-2; 7 positions agree with TRBD1. CDR3 length: 15 residues. Germline CDR1 MNHEY, CDR2 SMNVEV (reference sequence). The V and J ends lost 7 bases and 2 bases, in that order; junction bases with no gene match: 7. The CDR3 here is CASKSGTVNTGELFF. CDR3 sequence (DNA): TGTGCCAGCAAGTCCGGGACAGTTAACACCGGGGAGCTGTTTTTT.

The chain has TRBV4-1 and TRBJ2-7, with 7 bases that match TRBD1. Germline V lookup: CDR1 MGHRA, CDR2 YSYEKL. V shed 4 bases, J shed 2 bases, and the junction held 8 bases outside the gene matches. The CDR3 covers 15 residues. The CDR3 DNA sequence: TGCGCCAGCAGCCGGCAGTTTGACAGGGCCTACGAGCAGTACTTC. Translated, it gives CASSRQFDRAYEQYF.

The chain recombines TRBV6-1 with TRBJ2-7; a possible D gene is TRBD1 (5 bases). CDR3 size: 13 residues. Germline loops: CDR1 MNHNS, CDR2 SASEGT. The germline V and J ends were trimmed by 3 bases and 2 bases, with 8 bases remaining between them. CDR3 nucleotide sequence: TGTGCCAGCAGTGACAGGGCGGCCTACGAGCAGTACTTC. This translates into CASSDRAAYEQYF.

In this sample, this clone turned up once. The chain joins TRBV5-4 to TRBJ2-5; 11 bases are shared with TRBD2. The J call may be faulty, since TRBJ2-7 better matches the DNA end. This CDR3 has 15 residues. CDR1 and CDR2 (germline): SGHNT, YYREEE (reference sequence). CDR3 in DNA: TGTGCCAGCAGCTTACGTAGCGGGAGGGACTACGAGCAGTACTTC. This gives the protein CASSLRSGRDYEQYF.

The chain carries TRBV6-1 and TRBJ2-7; maybe TRBD1 (6 bases). Looked up from germline, CDR1 is MNHNS and CDR2 is SASEGT. The CDR3 extends over 12 amino acids. Trimming removed 3 bases from V and 4 bases from J, with 7 bases in between. This CDR3 is CASSDTGYEQYF. DNA of the CDR3: TGTGCCAGCAGTGACACAGGGTACGAGCAGTACTTC.

This chain joins TRBV4-3 and TRBJ1-4, with TRBD1 matching over 7 bases. Looked up from germline, CDR1 is LGHNA and CDR2 is YSLEER. Losses at the gene ends were 4 bases for V and 6 bases for J; bases not matched to a gene: 11. The CDR3 has 16 residues. The DNA of the CDR3 is TGCGCCAGCAGCCGTCTTACAGGGGAAAAGGATGAAAAACTGTTTTTT. As protein: CASSRLTGEKDEKLFF.

J is TRBJ2-1 and V is TRBV5-6, with 7 bases fitting TRBD1. Germline values: CDR1 SGHDT, CDR2 YYEEEE. Germline trimming cut 0 bases from V and 5 bases from J; bases unmatched to any gene: 8. The CDR3 is 16 residues long. CDR3 sequence: CASSLGRTGFNNEQFF. Here the CDR3 DNA reads TGTGCCAGCAGCTTGGGACGGACAGGCTTCAACAATGAGCAGTTCTTC.

The chain employs TRBV10-1 and TRBJ2-1; possibly TRBD1 for D (6 bases). Germline CDR1 and CDR2: WNHNN and SYGVQD (reference sequence). The CDR3 runs 14 residues. Trimming cost V 2 bases and J 12 bases, with 17 bases left between them. As DNA, the CDR3 is TGCGCCAGCAGTGAGGAACAGGGACCTTCCGCGCAGTTCTTC. It encodes CASSEEQGPSAQFF.

This chain uses TRBV11-3 with TRBJ1-1; D is ambiguous. V was shortened by 6 bases and J by 3 bases, with 11 bases between the two germline ends. Germline loops: CDR1 SGHNT, CDR2 YENEEA. The CDR3 sequence is 13 residues long. The CDR3 region is CASRGPAHTEAFF. The CDR3 DNA sequence: TGTGCCAGCAGGGGCCCGGCGCACACTGAAGCTTTCTTT.

The count of this clone is one. The chain carries TRBV30 and TRBJ1-1, with a weak D call TRBD1 (6 bases). Germline V lookup: CDR1 GTSNPN, CDR2 SVGIG (reference sequence). The CDR3 totals 13 residues. The ends were cut back, 1 base at V and 1 base at J, with 7 bases in the middle. In DNA, the CDR3 is TGTGCCTGGAGTGGACAGGAGAACACTGAAGCTTTCTTT. Amino acid sequence: CAWSGQENTEAFF.

V and J are TRBV5-1 and TRBJ1-3, with unresolved D. V lost 0 bases to trimming and J lost 0 bases, with 19 bases between them. The germline CDR1 and CDR2 sequences are SGHRS and YFSETQ. The CDR3 consists of 19 residues. CDR3 loop: CASSLDSATLSSSGNTIYF. In DNA, the CDR3 is TGCGCCAGCAGCTTGGATTCAGCGACGCTCTCAAGCTCTGGAAACACCATATATTTT.

J is TRBJ2-5 and V is TRBV28; 11 nucleotides align to TRBD1. Germline-derived CDR1 and CDR2 are MDHEN and SYDVKM. V trimming: 6 bases; J trimming: 2 bases; junction bases outside the gene matches: 5. This CDR3 comprises 15 residues. CDR3 region: CASRWTGGRQETQYF. The CDR3 DNA is TGTGCCAGCAGGTGGACAGGGGGCCGACAAGAGACCCAGTACTTC.